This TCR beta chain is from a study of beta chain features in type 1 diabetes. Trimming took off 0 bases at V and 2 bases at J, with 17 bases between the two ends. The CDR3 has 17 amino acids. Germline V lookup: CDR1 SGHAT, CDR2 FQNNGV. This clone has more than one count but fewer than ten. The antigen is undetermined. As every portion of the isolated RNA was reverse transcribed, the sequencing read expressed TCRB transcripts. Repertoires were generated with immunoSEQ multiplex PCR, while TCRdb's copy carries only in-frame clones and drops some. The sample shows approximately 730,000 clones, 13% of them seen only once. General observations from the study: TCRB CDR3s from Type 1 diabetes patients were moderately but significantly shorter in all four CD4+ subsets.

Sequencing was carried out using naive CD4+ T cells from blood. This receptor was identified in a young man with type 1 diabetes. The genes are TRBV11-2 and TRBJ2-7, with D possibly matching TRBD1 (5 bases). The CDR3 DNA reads TGTGCCAGCAGCTTAGATCTAAGTGGCAGGGTGGCCTACGAGCAGTACTTC. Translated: CASSLDLSGRVAYEQYF.